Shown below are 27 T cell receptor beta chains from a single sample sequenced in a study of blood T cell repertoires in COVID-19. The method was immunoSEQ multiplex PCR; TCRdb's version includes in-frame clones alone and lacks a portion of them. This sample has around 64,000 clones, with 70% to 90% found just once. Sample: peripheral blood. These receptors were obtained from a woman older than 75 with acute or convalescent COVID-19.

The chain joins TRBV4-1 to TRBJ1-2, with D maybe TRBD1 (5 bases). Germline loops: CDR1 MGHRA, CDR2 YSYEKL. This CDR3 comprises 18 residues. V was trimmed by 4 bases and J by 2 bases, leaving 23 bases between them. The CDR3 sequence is CASSRISGGRKTNYGYTF. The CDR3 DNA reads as TGCGCCAGCAGCCGAATATCCGGGGGACGGAAAACCAACTATGGCTACACCTTC.

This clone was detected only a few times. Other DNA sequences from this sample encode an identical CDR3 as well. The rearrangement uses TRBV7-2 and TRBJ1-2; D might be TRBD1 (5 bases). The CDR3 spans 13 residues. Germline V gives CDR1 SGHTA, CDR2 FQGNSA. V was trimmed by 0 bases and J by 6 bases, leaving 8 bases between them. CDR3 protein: CASSLAGVDGYTF. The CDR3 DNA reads TGTGCCAGCAGCTTAGCAGGGGTAGATGGCTACACCTTC.

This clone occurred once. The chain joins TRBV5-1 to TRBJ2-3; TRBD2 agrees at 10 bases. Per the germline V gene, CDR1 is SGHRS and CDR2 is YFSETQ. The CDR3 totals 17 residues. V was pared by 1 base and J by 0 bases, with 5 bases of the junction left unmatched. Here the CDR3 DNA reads TGCGCCAGCAGCTTGTCTAGCGGGGGTACTAGCACAGATACGCAGTATTTT. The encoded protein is CASSLSSGGTSTDTQYF.

CDR3 protein: CASAARYVSYEQYF. The CDR3 DNA follows: TGTGCCAGCGCTGCGCGGTACGTCTCCTACGAGCAGTACTTC. The chain couples TRBV19 to TRBJ2-7; D unresolved. CDR1 LNHDA and CDR2 SQIVND come from the germline V gene (reference sequence). Trimming removed 9 bases from V and 0 bases from J, with 15 bases in between. This CDR3 has 14 residues.

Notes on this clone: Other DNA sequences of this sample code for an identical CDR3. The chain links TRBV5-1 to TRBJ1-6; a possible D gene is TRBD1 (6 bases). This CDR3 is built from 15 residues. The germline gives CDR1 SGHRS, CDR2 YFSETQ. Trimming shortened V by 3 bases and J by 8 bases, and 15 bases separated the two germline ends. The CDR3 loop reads CASSSGQNQYSPLHF. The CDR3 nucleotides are TGCGCCAGCAGCTCAGGACAGAACCAATATTCACCCCTCCACTTT.

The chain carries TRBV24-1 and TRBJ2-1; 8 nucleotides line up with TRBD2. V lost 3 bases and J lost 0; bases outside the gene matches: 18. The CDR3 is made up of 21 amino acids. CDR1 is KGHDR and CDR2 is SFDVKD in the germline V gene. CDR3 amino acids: CATSDPRTSRGVTGSYNEQFF. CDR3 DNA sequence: TGTGCCACCAGTGATCCTAGGACTAGCAGGGGTGTTACCGGCTCCTACAATGAGCAGTTCTTC.

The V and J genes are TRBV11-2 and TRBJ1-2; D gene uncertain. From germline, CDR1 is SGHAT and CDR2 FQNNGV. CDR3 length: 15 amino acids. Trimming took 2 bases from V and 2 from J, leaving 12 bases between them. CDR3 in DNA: TGTGCCAGCAGCTTAAGGTGGACTTTCAACTATGGCTACACCTTC. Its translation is CASSLRWTFNYGYTF.

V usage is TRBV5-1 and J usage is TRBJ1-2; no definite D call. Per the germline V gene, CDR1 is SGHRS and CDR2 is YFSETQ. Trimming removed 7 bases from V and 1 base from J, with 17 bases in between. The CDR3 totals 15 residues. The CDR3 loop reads CASRGTPAGNYGYTF. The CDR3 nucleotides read TGCGCCAGCCGGGGTACCCCGGCGGGTAACTATGGCTACACCTTC.

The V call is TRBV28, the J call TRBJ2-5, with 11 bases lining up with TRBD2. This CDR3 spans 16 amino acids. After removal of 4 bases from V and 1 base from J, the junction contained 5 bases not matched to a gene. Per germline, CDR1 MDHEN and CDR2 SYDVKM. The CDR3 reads CASSSAGTSGQETQYF. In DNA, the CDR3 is TGTGCCAGCAGTTCGGCCGGGACTAGCGGCCAAGAGACCCAGTACTTC.

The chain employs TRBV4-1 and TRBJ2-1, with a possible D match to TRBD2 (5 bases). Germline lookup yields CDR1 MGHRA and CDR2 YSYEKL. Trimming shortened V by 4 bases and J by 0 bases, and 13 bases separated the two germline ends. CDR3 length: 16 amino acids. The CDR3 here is CASSPPASGSYNEQFF. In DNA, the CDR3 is TGCGCCAGCAGCCCCCCCGCGAGCGGCTCCTACAATGAGCAGTTCTTC.

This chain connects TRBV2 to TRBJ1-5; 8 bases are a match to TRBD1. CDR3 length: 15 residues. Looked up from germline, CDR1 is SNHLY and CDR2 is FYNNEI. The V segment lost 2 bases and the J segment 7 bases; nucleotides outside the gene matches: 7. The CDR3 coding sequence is TGTGCCAGCAGTGAACAGGGGGCGCCGGGGCAGCCCCAGCATTTT. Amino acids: CASSEQGAPGQPQHF.

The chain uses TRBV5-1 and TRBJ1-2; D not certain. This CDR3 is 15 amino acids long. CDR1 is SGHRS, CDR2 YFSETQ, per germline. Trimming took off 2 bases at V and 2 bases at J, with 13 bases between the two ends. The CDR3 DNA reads TGCGCCAGCAGCTTAGGCGGAAACATCAACTATGGCTACACCTTC. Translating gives CASSLGGNINYGYTF.

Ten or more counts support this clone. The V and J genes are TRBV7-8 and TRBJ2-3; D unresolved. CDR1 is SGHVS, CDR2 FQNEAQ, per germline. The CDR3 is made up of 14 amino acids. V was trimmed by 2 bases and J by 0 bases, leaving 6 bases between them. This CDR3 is CASSLTSSTDTQYF. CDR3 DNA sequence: TGTGCCAGCAGCTTAACTTCTAGCACAGATACGCAGTATTTT.

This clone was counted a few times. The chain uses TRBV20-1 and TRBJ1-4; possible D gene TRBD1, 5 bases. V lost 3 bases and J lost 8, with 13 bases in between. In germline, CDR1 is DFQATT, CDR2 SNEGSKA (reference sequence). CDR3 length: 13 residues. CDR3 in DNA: TGCAGTGCTAGTTCCCCACAGGCCGAAAAACTGTTTTTT. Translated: CSASSPQAEKLFF.

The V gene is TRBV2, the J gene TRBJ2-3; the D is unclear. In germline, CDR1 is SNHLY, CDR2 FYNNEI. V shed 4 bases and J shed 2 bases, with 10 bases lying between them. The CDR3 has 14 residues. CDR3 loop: CASSARLDTDTQYF. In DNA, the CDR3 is TGTGCCAGCAGTGCAAGACTTGACACAGATACGCAGTATTTT.

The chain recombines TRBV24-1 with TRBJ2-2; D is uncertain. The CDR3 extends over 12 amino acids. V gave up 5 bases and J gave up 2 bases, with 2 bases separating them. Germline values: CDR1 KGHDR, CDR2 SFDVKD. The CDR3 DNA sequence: TGTGCCACCAGTGCAAACACCGGGGAGCTGTTTTTT. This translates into CATSANTGELFF.

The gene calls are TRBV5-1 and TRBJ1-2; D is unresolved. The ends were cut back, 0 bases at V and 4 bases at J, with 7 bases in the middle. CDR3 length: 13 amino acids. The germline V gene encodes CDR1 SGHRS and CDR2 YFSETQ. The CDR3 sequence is CASSLDSFYGYTF. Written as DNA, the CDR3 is TGCGCCAGCAGCTTGGACAGTTTCTATGGCTACACCTTC.

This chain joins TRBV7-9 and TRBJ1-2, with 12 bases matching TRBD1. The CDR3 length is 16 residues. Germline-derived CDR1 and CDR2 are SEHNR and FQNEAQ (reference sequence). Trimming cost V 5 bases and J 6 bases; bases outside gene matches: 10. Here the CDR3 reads CASSLSGTGGDDGYTF. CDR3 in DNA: TGTGCCAGCAGCCTTTCCGGGACAGGGGGCGACGATGGCTACACCTTC.

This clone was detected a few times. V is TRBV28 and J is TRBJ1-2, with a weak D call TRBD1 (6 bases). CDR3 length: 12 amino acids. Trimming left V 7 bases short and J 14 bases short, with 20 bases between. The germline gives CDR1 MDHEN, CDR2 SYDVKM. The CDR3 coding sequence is TGTGCCAGCACCCCCGGGACAAAGTTGAAGACCTTC. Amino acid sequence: CASTPGTKLKTF.

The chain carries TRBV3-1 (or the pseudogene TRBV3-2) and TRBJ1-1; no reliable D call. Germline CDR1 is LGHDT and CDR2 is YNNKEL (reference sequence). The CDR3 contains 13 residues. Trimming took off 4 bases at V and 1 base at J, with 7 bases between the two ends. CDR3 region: CASSRGQNTEAFF. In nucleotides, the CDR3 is TGTGCCAGCAGCCGTGGCCAGAACACTGAAGCTTTCTTT.

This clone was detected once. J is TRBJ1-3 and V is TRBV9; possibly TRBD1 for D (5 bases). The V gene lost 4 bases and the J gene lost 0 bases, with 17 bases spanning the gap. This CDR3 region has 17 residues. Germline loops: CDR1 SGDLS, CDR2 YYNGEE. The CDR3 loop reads CASSKDRALDSGNTIYF. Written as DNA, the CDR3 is TGTGCCAGCAGCAAAGACAGAGCCCTTGACTCTGGAAACACCATATATTTT.

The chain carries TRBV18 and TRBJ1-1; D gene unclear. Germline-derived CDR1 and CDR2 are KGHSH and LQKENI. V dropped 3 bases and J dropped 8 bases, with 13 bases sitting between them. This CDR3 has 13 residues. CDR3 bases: TGTGCCAGCTCACCTCTGAAAACAGTGGAAGCTTTCTTT. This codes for CASSPLKTVEAFF.

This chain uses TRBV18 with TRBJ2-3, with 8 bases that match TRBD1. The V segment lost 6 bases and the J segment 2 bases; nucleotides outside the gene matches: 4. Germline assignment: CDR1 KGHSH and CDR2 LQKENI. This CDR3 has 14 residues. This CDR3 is CASSPQGATDTQYF. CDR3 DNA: TGTGCCAGCTCGCCCCAGGGGGCCACAGATACGCAGTATTTT.

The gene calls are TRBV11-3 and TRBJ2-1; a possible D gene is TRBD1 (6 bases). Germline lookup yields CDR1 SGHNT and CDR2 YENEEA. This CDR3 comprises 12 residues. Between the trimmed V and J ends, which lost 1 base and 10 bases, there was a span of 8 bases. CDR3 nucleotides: TGTGCCAGCAGCTTAGCTAGGGGGGAGCAGTTCTTC. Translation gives CASSLARGEQFF.

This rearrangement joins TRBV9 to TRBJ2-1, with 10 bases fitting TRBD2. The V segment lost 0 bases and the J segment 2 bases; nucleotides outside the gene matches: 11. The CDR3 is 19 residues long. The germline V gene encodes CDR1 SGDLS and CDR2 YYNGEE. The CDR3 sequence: CASSVAEPGLAKAYNEQFF. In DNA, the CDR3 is TGTGCCAGCAGCGTAGCTGAACCGGGACTAGCGAAAGCCTACAATGAGCAGTTCTTC.

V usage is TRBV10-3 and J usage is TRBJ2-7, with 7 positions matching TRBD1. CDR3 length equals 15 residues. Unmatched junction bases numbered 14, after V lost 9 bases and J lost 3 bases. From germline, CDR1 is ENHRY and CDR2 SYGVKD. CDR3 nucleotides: TGTGCCATGCTAGGAGAGGGACAGTCCATCTACGAGCAGTACTTC. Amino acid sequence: CAMLGEGQSIYEQYF.

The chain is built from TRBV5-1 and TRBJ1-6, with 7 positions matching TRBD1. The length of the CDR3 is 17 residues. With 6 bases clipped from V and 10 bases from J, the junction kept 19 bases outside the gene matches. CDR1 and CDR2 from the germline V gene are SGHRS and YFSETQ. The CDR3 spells CASILRTGGEAGSPLHF. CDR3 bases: TGCGCCAGCATTCTCCGGACAGGAGGGGAGGCTGGGTCACCCCTCCACTTT.